The 24 T cell receptor beta chains below all came from one sample that was sequenced in a study of metastatic and nonmetastatic thyroid tumors. TCRdb reprocessed the PCR reads via MiXCR. The sample consists of just over 8,000 clones, 20% to 25% of them appearing once. Nobody among the patients had been given any treatment before thyroid surgery. Sequenced sample: tumor tissue. All receptors come from a female donor with papillary thyroid cancer or a benign thyroid nodule (not recorded which). Some clones in this sample may be carry-over from other donors' samples.

This clone is judged medium-sized (0.01 to 0.1%). J is TRBJ2-1 and V is TRBV6-1, with 10 bases identical to TRBD1. In germline, CDR1 is MNHNS, CDR2 SASEGT. The CDR3 is 14 amino acids. Trimming at V came to 6 bases and at J to 5 bases, leaving 4 bases not matched to a gene. The CDR3 sequence is CASRRQGAHNEQFF. CDR3 DNA: TGTGCCAGCAGACGACAGGGGGCGCACAATGAGCAGTTCTTC.

This clone appeared many times. This may be a read error, as it is one base from a much larger clone. Other DNA sequences within the sample encode an identical CDR3. V and J are TRBV20-1 and TRBJ1-2; D is uncertain. The germline CDR1 and CDR2 sequences are DFQATT and SNEGSKA (reference sequence). The CDR3 totals 14 residues. In nucleotides, the CDR3 is TGCAGTGCTAGTCCAGAACTTATCAACTATAGCTACACCTTC. Its translation: CSASPELINYSYTF.

This clone is categorized as hyperexpanded. The identical CDR3 is also encoded by other nucleotide sequences in the sample. The DNA for the CDR3 is TGTGCCAGCAGCTTCGAGGGTAACTATGGCTACACCTTC. Its translation: CASSFEGNYGYTF. The chain has TRBV27 and TRBJ1-2; D ambiguous. Germline V lookup: CDR1 MNHEY, CDR2 SMNVEV (reference sequence). There are 13 residues in the CDR3. The V end lost 6 bases, the J end lost 1 base, and 9 bases lay between the germline ends.

The table lists this clone with a few counts. V is TRBV6-1 and J is TRBJ1-6; D is possibly TRBD1 (5 bases). Germline V gives CDR1 MNHNS, CDR2 SASEGT. The CDR3 is 17 amino acids. V lost 6 bases to trimming and J lost 8 bases, with 23 bases between them. CDR3 amino acids: CASRPLLGGRGDSPLHF. In DNA form, the CDR3 reads TGTGCCAGCAGACCTCTGTTGGGGGGAAGAGGAGATTCACCCCTCCACTTT.

The rearrangement uses TRBV7-6 and TRBJ1-2; D gene uncertain. The CDR3 length is 13 residues. Germline values: CDR1 SGHVS, CDR2 FNYEAQ. Trimming removed 1 base at V and 8 bases at J, with 11 bases between. The DNA for the CDR3 is TGTGCCAGCAGCTTAGGATCCGGTGGAGGCTACACCTTC. Translated: CASSLGSGGGYTF.

This chain connects TRBV2 to TRBJ2-7; D is unresolved. Trimming removed 2 bases from V and 2 bases from J, with 4 bases in between. The germline CDR1 and CDR2 sequences are SNHLY and FYNNEI. This CDR3 spans 12 amino acids. CDR3 loop: CASSETPYEQYF. CDR3 bases: TGTGCCAGCAGTGAAACGCCCTACGAGCAGTACTTC.

As concerns this clone: At one boundary the junction diverges from the germline segment, which might be a read error. The CDR3 nucleotides are TGTGCCAGCAGTGAAGAGGGGGGAGTTGAAAGGATCTCCTACAAGCAGTACTTC. Residues: CASSEEGGVERISYKQYF. V gene TRBV6-1 combines with J gene TRBJ2-7; either TRBD1 or TRBD2 may fit D (6 bases each). Germline V gives CDR1 MNHNS, CDR2 SASEGT. The CDR3 totals 18 residues.

The sample holds many counts of this clone. This chain connects TRBV15 to TRBJ2-5; no clear D gene. The CDR3 covers 14 residues. The V gene lost 1 base and the J gene lost 2 bases, with 8 bases spanning the gap. Germline V gives CDR1 LNHNV, CDR2 YYDKDF (reference sequence). This CDR3 is CATSRGETQETQYF. Here the CDR3 DNA reads TGTGCCACCAGCAGAGGGGAAACGCAAGAGACCCAGTACTTC.

This clone was detected a few times. The chain uses TRBV12-3 or TRBV12-4 and TRBJ2-4; TRBD2 agrees at 9 bases. The CDR3 loop spans 17 amino acids. V dropped 4 bases and J dropped 7; count of bases not matched to a gene: 14. The CDR3 reads CASSSAGGPWGRNIQYF. The CDR3 DNA follows: TGTGCCAGCAGTTCGGCGGGGGGGCCATGGGGTAGGAACATTCAGTACTTC.

By sample share, this clone is medium-sized. This chain links TRBV24-1 with TRBJ1-2; 7 nucleotides line up with TRBD1. The V gene's germline CDR1 is KGHDR and CDR2 SFDVKD. This CDR3 is built from 12 residues. V lost 4 bases and J lost 7; bases outside the gene matches: 2. CDR3 in DNA: TGTGCCACCAGTGAATGGGACAGTGGCTACACCTTC. Its protein product is CATSEWDSGYTF.

This clone appeared many times. The chain employs TRBV6-1 and TRBJ2-5; 7 nucleotides match TRBD1. CDR3 length: 12 amino acids. Germline V CDR1 and CDR2: MNHNS, SASEGT. With V trimmed by 8 bases and J by 7 bases, 7 bases remained unmatched. The CDR3 protein is CASLQGGVTQYF. In DNA, the CDR3 is TGTGCCAGCCTCCAAGGGGGCGTGACCCAGTACTTC.

CDR3 in amino acids: CASSRLDRPGLGWEQYF. The CDR3 DNA is TGTGCCAGCAGCAGATTAGACAGGCCGGGACTAGGATGGGAGCAGTACTTC. This chain connects TRBV11-2 to TRBJ2-7, with 8 bases aligning to TRBD2. The CDR3 is made up of 17 amino acids. Losses at the gene ends were 5 bases for V and 7 bases for J; bases not matched to a gene: 19. Per germline, CDR1 SGHAT and CDR2 FQNNGV.

This clone was counted at least ten times. This chain joins TRBV20-1 and TRBJ2-1, with D uncertain. In germline, CDR1 is DFQATT, CDR2 SNEGSKA (reference sequence). Deletions cut 3 bases from V and 0 bases from J, with 12 bases between. The CDR3 sequence is 15 residues long. The chain's CDR3 is CSASEDRISYNEQFF. The CDR3 DNA reads TGCAGTGCTAGTGAAGACCGGATCTCCTACAATGAGCAGTTCTTC.

This clone was counted at least ten times. The chain uses TRBV5-1 and TRBJ2-1, with TRBD1 matching 7 bases. CDR1 and CDR2 from the germline V gene are SGHRS and YFSETQ. The V gene end was trimmed by 2 bases and the J gene end by 2 bases; junction bases not matched to a gene: 13. The CDR3 contains 18 residues. CDR3 in amino acids: CASSFPPEMGQTYNEQFF. The CDR3 DNA sequence: TGCGCCAGCAGCTTCCCCCCTGAGATGGGACAGACCTACAATGAGCAGTTCTTC.

About this clone: The junction differs from germline at one of its ends, possibly a read error. The gene calls are TRBV6-2 or TRBV6-3 and TRBJ2-7; 10 bases fit TRBD2. The CDR3 has 14 residues. CDR1 and CDR2 (germline): MNHEY, SVGEGT. Here the CDR3 reads CASSLLAGKGERYF. CDR3 DNA: TGTGCCAGCAGTTTACTAGCGGGGAAGGGGGAGCGGTACTTC.

This clone was recorded many times. This chain uses TRBV7-3 with TRBJ2-1, with TRBD2 matching 9 bases. J lost 5 bases, V lost 5 bases, and 16 bases had no gene match. The CDR3 extends over 18 amino acids. Germline V gene lookup returns CDR1 SGHTA and CDR2 FQGTGA. CDR3 DNA sequence: TGTGCCAGCAGCAAAAGAGGGACTAGCTACACTACGGACAATGAGCAGTTCTTC. It translates to CASSKRGTSYTTDNEQFF.

Ten or more counts support this clone. A read error is possible here, since a much larger clone lies one base away. As the CDR3 is not closed by the conserved phenylalanine or tryptophan, this likely results from a read error. V and J are TRBV6-1 and TRBJ2-1; 8 bases match TRBD2. Germline CDR1 reads MNHNS; CDR2 reads SASEGT. This CDR3 spans 15 amino acids. With 9 bases clipped from V and 0 bases from J, the junction kept 7 bases outside the gene matches. The DNA of the CDR3 is TGTGCCAGTTCCGGAGCGGGAGTCTCCTACAATGAGCAGTTCCTC. Translation: CASSGAGVSYNEQFL.

This clone is medium-sized (0.01 to 0.1%) within its sample. J is TRBJ1-2 and V is TRBV28, with 7 bases that match TRBD1. The V segment lost 5 bases and the J segment 5 bases; nucleotides outside the gene matches: 8. Germline CDR1 MDHEN, CDR2 SYDVKM. The CDR3 length is 14 residues. The CDR3: CASSATGLTYGYTF. The CDR3 bases are TGTGCCAGCAGTGCGACAGGGTTAACATATGGCTACACCTTC.

The rearrangement links TRBV5-1 to TRBJ2-7, with no clear D. V was clipped by 4 bases and J by 4 bases, with 12 bases between them. CDR1 and CDR2 from the germline V gene are SGHRS and YFSETQ. The CDR3 consists of 13 residues. Here the CDR3 DNA reads TGCGCCAGCAGCGAAGGGTGGAATTACGAGCAGTACTTC. Its translation: CASSEGWNYEQYF.

This clone was seen repeatedly, ten times or more. This chain connects TRBV7-8 to TRBJ2-7; 9 nucleotides agree with TRBD1. The V gene end was trimmed by 1 base and the J gene end by 5 bases; junction bases not matched to a gene: 9. The CDR3 runs to 16 residues. In germline, CDR1 is SGHVS, CDR2 FQNEAQ. CDR3 in amino acids: CASSLVFWDRVHEQYF. The CDR3, as DNA: TGTGCCAGCAGCTTAGTTTTCTGGGACAGGGTACACGAGCAGTACTTC.

By share, this clone counts as large. V is TRBV7-9 and J is TRBJ2-2; D tentatively reads TRBD1 or TRBD2 (6 bases each). Germline lookup yields CDR1 SEHNR and CDR2 FQNEAQ (reference sequence). This CDR3 spans 15 amino acids. Trimming took 4 bases from V and 5 from J, leaving 14 bases between them. CDR3 sequence (DNA): TGTGCCAGCAGCTCAATGGGGGGCGCAACCGGGGAGCTGTTTTTT. Translated: CASSSMGGATGELFF.

This clone has just a few counts. At one end the junction does not follow the germline gene, possibly because of a read error. The V gene is TRBV28, the J gene TRBJ2-1, with D perhaps being TRBD1 or TRBD2 (5 bases each). This CDR3 is 13 amino acids long. Germline CDR1 is MDHEN and CDR2 is SYDVKM. This CDR3 is CASSESGTPGSVF. The CDR3 bases are TGTGCCAGCAGTGAGTCCGGGACCCCAGGGTCGGTCTTC.

The chain employs TRBV11-1 and TRBJ1-1; TRBD1 is a possible D gene (6 bases). Trimming took 1 base from V and 10 from J, leaving 16 bases between them. The CDR3 contains 14 residues. Per germline, CDR1 SGHAT and CDR2 FQDESV (reference sequence). The CDR3: CASSLGLQGLSAFF. CDR3 sequence (DNA): TGTGCCAGCAGCTTAGGGCTGCAGGGGTTATCAGCTTTCTTT.

On this clone itself: One end of the junction is discordant with germline, which a read error may explain. The V gene is TRBV6-1, the J gene TRBJ2-2, with D possibly TRBD1 on 6 matching bases. The CDR3 has 14 residues. Germline CDR1 and CDR2: MNHNS and SASEGT. CDR3 amino acids: CTSRDGTHTGELSF. CDR3 nucleotides: TGTACCAGCAGGGACGGGACACACACCGGGGAGCTGTCTTTT.